There are many counts of the clone carrying this TCR beta chain. TCR beta CDR3 region amplification was performed from RNA transcripts. Primed by the HTBI set, a first-round RT-PCR was run on the TCR CDR3. TCRdb passed the multiplex PCR reads through MiXCR, listing each CDR3 protein once. The sample carries about 420,000 distinct CDR3 sequences, 15% to 18% recorded once. This sample is part of a study of T cells in Graves' hyperthyroidism and ophthalmopathy. Germline V gene sequence: CDR1 MNHNS, CDR2 SASEGT. Trimming shortened V by 5 bases and J by 0 bases, and 13 bases separated the two germline ends. The CDR3 is made up of 15 amino acids.

The sequenced material came from blood. The clonotype comes from a woman aged 18-29 years with Graves' hyperthyroidism. This sequence joins TRBV6-1 and TRBJ1-1; D unclear. CDR3 sequence (DNA): TGTGCCAGCAGTTTCTTTGAGGCCATGAACACTGAAGCTTTCTTT. Translated, it gives CASSFFEAMNTEAFF.